This TCR beta chain was observed in a study of blood T cell repertoires in COVID-19. Whole-study context: The United States, Italy and Spain supplied acute and convalescent COVID-19 samples.

As processed by the authors: Amplified reference gene primers provided the basis for estimating nucleated cell counts. This table comes from immunoSEQ multiplex PCR, and its TCRdb copy is limited to in-frame clones, with some not included. The V and J calls and clone size were taken over from that table, and D and trimming were inferred from the DNA. The data show 150,000 to 200,000 clones, with more than 75% seen just once and about 17% held by the top ten. Participants, about 18 to 90 years old, spanned around 26 US areas. Unmatched junction bases numbered 14, after V lost 3 bases and J lost 0 bases. This CDR3 spans 20 amino acids. CDR1 and CDR2 from the germline V gene are LGHNA and YNFKEQ.

Sequences were obtained from PBMCs or T cells enriched from blood (not recorded which). V is TRBV4-2 and J is TRBJ2-1; TRBD2 matches at 10 bases. The sequence came from a woman aged 45-59 years with acute COVID-19. CDR3 sequence: CASSHAGGLAGANSYNEQFF. The CDR3 DNA follows: TGTGCCAGCAGCCACGCGGGAGGCCTAGCGGGGGCCAACTCCTACAATGAGCAGTTCTTC.